This record covers a single TCR beta chain. TCR beta VDJ combinations and CDR3 sequences were profiled from genomic DNA. TCRdb re-called the reads with MiXCR, one entry per CDR3 protein. Of 180,000 or so distinct CDR3 sequences listed, less than 60% are singletons. Patients picked for sequencing had shown CD8+CD57+ cell expansion detected by flow cytometry. V shed 0 bases, J shed 7 bases, and the junction held 5 bases outside the gene matches. CDR1 LGHNA and CDR2 YSLEER come from the germline V gene. CDR3 length: 15 residues. The data were obtained in a study of CD8+CD57+ T cells in acquired aplastic anemia.

The sample consisted of sorted CD4+, CD8+, or CD8+CD57+ T cells (not recorded which) from PBMCs. This chain uses TRBV4-3 with TRBJ1-4; TRBD1 matches at 7 bases. This sequence originates from a human donor with aplastic anemia. The CDR3 DNA sequence: TGCGCCAGCAGCCAAGAAGCCCAGGGGGGTGAAAAACTGTTTTTT. Its protein product is CASSQEAQGGEKLFF.